This T cell receptor beta chain was sequenced in a study of T cells in localized non-small cell lung cancer. General study results and limits: Of the top 100 tumor clones, median approximately 60 were in adjacent lung, approximately 28 among its top 100. Adjacent uninvolved lung tissue had the highest T cell clonality, exceeding tumor.

Germline V gives CDR1 LGHNA, CDR2 YSLEER. Trimming cost V 1 base and J 7 bases; bases outside gene matches: 0. The CDR3 extends over 13 amino acids. Profiling relied on immunoSEQ multiplex PCR, and the TCRdb table lists in-frame clones only, not all of them. In the table there are about 78,000 clones, approximately 84% of which are singletons. In regard to this clone: Its antigen remains unidentified.

This receptor was taken from a man between 40 and 70 years old with stage I lung adenocarcinoma. Sequenced here: peripheral blood, sampled before any cancer treatment. V is TRBV4-3 and J is TRBJ1-1; 10 bases are a match to TRBD1. Written as DNA, the CDR3 is TGCGCCAGCAGCCAAGGGACAGGGGGTGAAGCTTTCTTT. It is translated as CASSQGTGGEAFF.